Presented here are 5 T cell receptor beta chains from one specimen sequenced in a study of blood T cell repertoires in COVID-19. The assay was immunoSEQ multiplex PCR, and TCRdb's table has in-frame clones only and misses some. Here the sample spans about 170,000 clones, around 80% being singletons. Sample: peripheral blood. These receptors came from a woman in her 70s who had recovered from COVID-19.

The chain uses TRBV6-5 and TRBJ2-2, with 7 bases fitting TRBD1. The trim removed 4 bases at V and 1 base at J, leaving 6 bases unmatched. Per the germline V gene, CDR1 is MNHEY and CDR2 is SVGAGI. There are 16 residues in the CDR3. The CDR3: CASSSRQGQNTGELFF. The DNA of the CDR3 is TGTGCCAGCAGTTCCCGACAGGGCCAGAACACCGGGGAGCTGTTTTTT.

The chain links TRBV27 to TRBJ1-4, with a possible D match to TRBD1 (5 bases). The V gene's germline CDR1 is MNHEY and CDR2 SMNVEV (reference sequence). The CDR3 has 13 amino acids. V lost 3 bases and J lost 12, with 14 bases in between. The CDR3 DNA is TGTGCCAGCAGTTTTTTGTCCAGGGCTGAACTGTTTTTT. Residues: CASSFLSRAELFF.

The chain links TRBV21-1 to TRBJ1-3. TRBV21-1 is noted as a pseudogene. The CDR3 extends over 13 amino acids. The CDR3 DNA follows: TGTCCCACAAGGGGGGGCTCTGGAAACACCATATATTTT. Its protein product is CPTRGGSGNTIYF.

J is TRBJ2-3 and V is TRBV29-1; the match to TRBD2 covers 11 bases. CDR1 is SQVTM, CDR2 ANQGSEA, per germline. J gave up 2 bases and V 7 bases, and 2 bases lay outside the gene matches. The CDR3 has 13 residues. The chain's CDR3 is CSASGGPTDTQYF. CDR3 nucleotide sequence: TGCAGCGCTAGCGGGGGGCCCACAGATACGCAGTATTTT.

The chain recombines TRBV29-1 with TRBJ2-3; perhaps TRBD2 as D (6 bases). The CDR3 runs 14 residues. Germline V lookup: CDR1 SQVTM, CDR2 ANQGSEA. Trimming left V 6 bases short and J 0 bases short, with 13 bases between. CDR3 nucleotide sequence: TGCAGCGTGGCCGGCGGGGCTAGCACAGATACGCAGTATTTT. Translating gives CSVAGGASTDTQYF.